The 5 T cell receptor beta chains below were found in one sample sequenced in a study of blood T cell repertoires in COVID-19. Produced via immunoSEQ multiplex PCR; TCRdb's table is partial and in-frame only. The sample consists of roughly 250,000 clones, 80% to 85% of them appearing once. The sample was peripheral blood. The receptors come from a person in their 70s with COVID-19, enrolled during active disease.

The V and J genes are TRBV28 and TRBJ1-4; D possibly corresponds to TRBD1 (5 bases). This CDR3 contains 14 residues. CDR1 and CDR2 (germline): MDHEN, SYDVKM. V was trimmed by 1 base and J by 3 bases, leaving 6 bases between them. CDR3 DNA: TGTGCCAGCAGTTTATCAGGGTCTAATGAAAAACTGTTTTTT. It encodes CASSLSGSNEKLFF.

V is TRBV5-6 and J is TRBJ1-1, with D possibly being TRBD1 (5 bases). Germline-derived CDR1 and CDR2 are SGHDT and YYEEEE. With 3 bases removed from V and 7 bases from J, the gap between germline ends came to 22 bases. The CDR3 has 16 residues. The CDR3 reads CASSSPARAGGSEAFF. The CDR3, as DNA: TGTGCCAGCAGCTCCCCTGCCAGAGCCGGGGGTAGTGAAGCTTTCTTT.

This clone occurred a few times. The chain combines TRBV19 with TRBJ1-5, with D hard to call. The CDR3 is 11 amino acids. V lost 4 bases, J lost 8 bases, and 6 bases lay in between. From germline, CDR1 is LNHDA and CDR2 SQIVND (reference sequence). The CDR3 DNA reads as TGTGCCAGTAGTAAGGGAGAGCCCCAGCATTTT. Its protein is CASSKGEPQHF.

This chain uses TRBV6-1 with TRBJ2-3, with TRBD2 identical over 15 bases. CDR1 and CDR2 from the germline V gene are MNHNS and SASEGT. Trimming took 2 bases from V and 5 from J; bases not matched to a gene: 11. This CDR3 is built from 19 residues. DNA for the CDR3: TGTGCCAGCAGTGAAACCCCCCGGACTAGCGGGGGGGCCAGAGATACGCAGTATTTT. Protein product: CASSETPRTSGGARDTQYF.

This clone was observed a single time. V usage is TRBV30 and J usage is TRBJ1-6, with 8 bases matching TRBD1. This CDR3 spans 15 amino acids. Germline V CDR1 and CDR2: GTSNPN, SVGIG (reference sequence). Losses at the gene ends were 4 bases for V and 7 bases for J; bases not matched to a gene: 9. CDR3 coding DNA: TGTGCCTGGAATCCGACAGGGGTGGCAAATTCACCCCTCCACTTT. Translation: CAWNPTGVANSPLHF.